This T cell receptor beta chain stems from a study of T cells in localized non-small cell lung cancer. General study results and limits: Elevated circulating T cell density in blood was associated with longer overall survival. The greatest T cell clonality was found in uninvolved adjacent lung (higher than in tumor). Paired adjacent lung recovered a median about 60 of the top 100 tumor clones.

Profiled with immunoSEQ multiplex PCR; TCRdb holds only in-frame clones, not every one. The top ten clones hold around 20% of a sample with 50,000 to 75,000 clones, about 90% of them seen once. In regard to this clone: As yet, its antigen is unknown.

Trimming stripped 3 bases from V and 3 bases from J, with 8 bases between. Germline V lookup: CDR1 SGHDN, CDR2 FVKESK. The CDR3 is 13 residues long. This clonotype originated in a man between 35 and 75 years old with stage I squamous cell lung carcinoma. Sequencing was performed on peripheral blood, taken before any cancer treatment. This rearrangement joins TRBV14 to TRBJ1-2, with a weak D call TRBD1 (6 bases). CDR3 in amino acids: CASSQYRDYGYTF. CDR3 nucleotide sequence: TGTGCCAGCAGCCAGTACAGGGACTATGGCTACACCTTC. Combining the CDR3 with reference TRBV14 and TRBJ1-2 gives the whole variable domain EAGVTQFPSHSVIEKGQTVTLRCDPISGHDNLYWYRRVMGKEIKFLLHFVKESKQDESGMPNNRFLAERTGGTYSTLKVQPAELEDSGVYFCASSQYRDYGYTFGSGTRLTVV.